A single sample is the source of the 13 T cell receptor beta chains below, sequenced in a study of cytomegalovirus exposure and HLA in healthy donors. Primers included in the PCR were 60 Vbeta and 13 Jbeta primers. The assay was immunoSEQ multiplex PCR, and TCRdb's table has in-frame clones only and misses some. The sample has 180,000 or so clones; more than 75% are singletons. Source material: PBMCs. These receptors originate from a woman in her fifties or sixties in good health and CMV-seropositive.

V and J are TRBV15 and TRBJ2-3; 7 positions agree with TRBD1. CDR3 length: 17 amino acids. CDR1 is LNHNV and CDR2 is YYDKDF in the germline V gene (reference sequence). J was trimmed by 4 bases and V by 0 bases; bases with no gene match: 10. The CDR3 DNA follows: TGTGCCACCAGCAGAGATCCGGGACAGCAGCAGGCAGATACGCAGTATTTT. This sequence encodes CATSRDPGQQQADTQYF.

The rearrangement links TRBV4-1 to TRBJ1-2, with D possibly TRBD1 on 5 matching bases. Germline CDR1 reads MGHRA; CDR2 reads YSYEKL. V lost 0 bases to trimming and J lost 2 bases, with 10 bases between them. The CDR3 consists of 15 residues. The CDR3 coding sequence is TGCGCCAGCAGCCAAGAAGTTTCAGGGAACTATGGCTACACCTTC. It codes for CASSQEVSGNYGYTF.

The CDR3 loop reads CASSLRTGFLNTEAFF. The DNA for the CDR3 is TGTGCCAGCAGCTTGAGGACAGGGTTCTTGAACACTGAAGCTTTCTTT. The chain has TRBV5-5 and TRBJ1-1; 8 bases match TRBD1. The CDR3 totals 16 residues. Trimming at V came to 1 base and at J to 0 bases, leaving 5 bases not matched to a gene. The germline gives CDR1 SGHKS, CDR2 YYEKEE (reference sequence).

The chain links TRBV30 to TRBJ2-3; the D is unclear. The germline V gene has CDR1 GTSNPN and CDR2 SVGIG (reference sequence). The CDR3 has 12 residues. V was shortened by 0 bases and J by 5 bases, with 6 bases between the two germline ends. DNA for the CDR3: TGTGCCTGGAGTGTTGGGCTAGATACGCAGTATTTT. Residues: CAWSVGLDTQYF. The full variable domain, its missing parts supplied by reference TRBV30 and TRBJ2-3, is SQTIHQWPATLVQPVGSPLSLECTVEGTSNPNLYWYRQAAGRGLQLLFYSVGIGQISSEVPQNLSASRPQDRQFILSSKKLLLSDSGFYLCAWSVGLDTQYFGPGTRLTVL.

This clone was recorded once. The chain recombines TRBV6-1 with TRBJ1-5; D perhaps matches TRBD1 (6 bases). The CDR3 has 14 residues. Germline CDR1 is MNHNS and CDR2 is SASEGT. V lost 6 bases and J lost 5, with 14 bases in between. In nucleotides, the CDR3 is TGTGCCAGCAGGGTCTCGACAGGAGATCAGCCCCAGCATTTT. The encoded protein is CASRVSTGDQPQHF.

The rearrangement uses TRBV4-1 and TRBJ2-1; D unresolved. CDR3 length equals 13 residues. Germline CDR1 reads MGHRA; CDR2 reads YSYEKL. V shed 3 bases and J shed 4 bases, with 7 bases lying between them. The CDR3 loop reads CASSHPRYNEQFF. The CDR3 nucleotides read TGCGCCAGCAGCCATCCTAGGTACAATGAGCAGTTCTTC.

With respect to this clone: At one end, the junction sequence differs from germline, possibly due to a read error. V gene TRBV11-2 combines with J gene TRBJ2-6; D might be TRBD1 (5 bases). CDR3 size: 17 residues. Germline CDR1 and CDR2: SGHAT and FQNNGV. The CDR3 region has the DNA TGTGCCAGCAGCAATCGACCCCTGGGTACTGGGGCCAACGGCCTGACTTTC. Protein sequence: CASSNRPLGTGANGLTF.

The rearrangement joins TRBV6-8 to TRBJ2-1, with D possibly matching TRBD1 (8 bases). Looked up from germline, CDR1 is MNHGY and CDR2 is SAAAGT. Trimming left V 9 bases short and J 3 bases short, with 30 bases between. This CDR3 comprises 19 residues. The CDR3 nucleotides read TGTGCCAGTCCGAAGGGGACAGGCCCTACTAGCGTCGACTACAATGAGCAGTTCTTC. It encodes CASPKGTGPTSVDYNEQFF.

The table lists this clone with a count of one. V and J are TRBV6-1 and TRBJ2-1, with 7 positions matching TRBD2. Germline V gives CDR1 MNHNS, CDR2 SASEGT. Trimming took 2 bases from V and 3 from J; bases not matched to a gene: 4. The CDR3 spans 15 residues. CDR3: CASSEFGGGYNEQFF. The CDR3 nucleotides are TGTGCCAGCAGTGAATTTGGCGGGGGCTACAATGAGCAGTTCTTC.

V and J are TRBV5-1 and TRBJ2-1; possibly TRBD2 for D (5 bases). V gave up 3 bases and J gave up 8 bases, with 21 bases separating them. The length of the CDR3 is 16 residues. Per germline, CDR1 SGHRS and CDR2 YFSETQ. Here the CDR3 reads CASSSSVARAADEQFF. DNA of the CDR3: TGCGCCAGCAGCTCATCTGTGGCGAGGGCCGCGGATGAGCAGTTCTTC.

This rearrangement joins TRBV5-1 to TRBJ1-1; D remains ambiguous. The V gene's germline CDR1 is SGHRS and CDR2 YFSETQ. V lost 6 bases to trimming and J lost 0 bases, with 15 bases between them. The CDR3 is made up of 15 amino acids. The CDR3: CASKSGSVMNTEAFF. CDR3 in DNA: TGCGCCAGCAAATCGGGGAGCGTCATGAACACTGAAGCTTTCTTT.

This chain connects TRBV6-6 to TRBJ1-5; maybe TRBD1 (6 bases). V was trimmed by 7 bases and J by 8 bases, leaving 12 bases between them. Germline loops: CDR1 MNHNY, CDR2 SVGAGI (reference sequence). The CDR3 contains 12 residues. CDR3 sequence: CASTGGIEPQHF. The DNA for the CDR3 is TGTGCCAGCACTGGGGGCATCGAGCCCCAGCATTTT.

This chain links TRBV11-2 with TRBJ2-7; 9 bases match TRBD2. The germline gives CDR1 SGHAT, CDR2 FQNNGV. This CDR3 contains 15 residues. The junction had 11 bases not matched to a gene; V was cut back by 5 bases and J by 6 bases. CDR3 protein: CASSHKTSGTGEQYF. The CDR3 region has the DNA TGTGCCAGCAGCCATAAGACTAGCGGTACAGGCGAGCAGTACTTC.